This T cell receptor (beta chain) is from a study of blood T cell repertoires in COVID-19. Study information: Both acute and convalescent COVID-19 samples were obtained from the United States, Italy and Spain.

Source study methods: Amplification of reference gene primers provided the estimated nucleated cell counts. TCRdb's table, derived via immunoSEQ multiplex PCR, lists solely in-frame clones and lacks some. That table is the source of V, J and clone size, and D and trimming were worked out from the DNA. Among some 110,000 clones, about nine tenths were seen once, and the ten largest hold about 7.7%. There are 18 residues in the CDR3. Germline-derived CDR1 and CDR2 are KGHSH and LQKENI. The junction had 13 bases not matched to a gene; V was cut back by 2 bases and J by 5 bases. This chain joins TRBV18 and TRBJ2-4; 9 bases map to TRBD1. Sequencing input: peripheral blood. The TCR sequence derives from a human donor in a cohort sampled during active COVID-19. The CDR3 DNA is TGTGCCAGCTCACCAAGGGGACAGGGAAGGACGGCGGAAAACATTCAGTACTTC. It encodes CASSPRGQGRTAENIQYF.